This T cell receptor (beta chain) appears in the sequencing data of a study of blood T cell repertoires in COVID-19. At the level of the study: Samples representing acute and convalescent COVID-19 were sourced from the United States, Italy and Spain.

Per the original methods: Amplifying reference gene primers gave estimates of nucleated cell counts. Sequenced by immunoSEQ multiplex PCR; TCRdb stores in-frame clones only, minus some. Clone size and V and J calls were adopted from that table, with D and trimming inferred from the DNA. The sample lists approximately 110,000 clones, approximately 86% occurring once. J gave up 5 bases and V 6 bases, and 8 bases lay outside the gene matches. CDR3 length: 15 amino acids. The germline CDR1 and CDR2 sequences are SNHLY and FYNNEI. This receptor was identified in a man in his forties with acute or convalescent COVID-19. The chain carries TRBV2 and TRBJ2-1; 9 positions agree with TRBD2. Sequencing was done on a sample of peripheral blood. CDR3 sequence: CASRRLAAENNEQFF. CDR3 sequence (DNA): TGTGCCAGCAGACGACTAGCGGCGGAGAACAATGAGCAGTTCTTC.